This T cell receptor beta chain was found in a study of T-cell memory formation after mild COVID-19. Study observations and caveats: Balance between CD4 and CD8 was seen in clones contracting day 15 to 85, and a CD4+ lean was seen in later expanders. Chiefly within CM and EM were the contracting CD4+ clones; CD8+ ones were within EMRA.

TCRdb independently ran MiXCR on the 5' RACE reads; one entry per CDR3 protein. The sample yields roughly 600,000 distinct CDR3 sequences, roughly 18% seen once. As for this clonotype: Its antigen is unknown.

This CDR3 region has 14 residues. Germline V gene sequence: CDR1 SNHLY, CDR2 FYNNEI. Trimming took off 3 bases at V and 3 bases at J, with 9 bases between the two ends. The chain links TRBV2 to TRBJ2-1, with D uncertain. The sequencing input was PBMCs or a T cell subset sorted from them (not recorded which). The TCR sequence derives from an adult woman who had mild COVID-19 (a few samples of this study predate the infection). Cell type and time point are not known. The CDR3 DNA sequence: TGTGCCAGCAGTGAGGGCAGACGCTACAATGAGCAGTTCTTC. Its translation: CASSEGRRYNEQFF. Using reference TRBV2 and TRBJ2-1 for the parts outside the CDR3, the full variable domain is EPEVTQTPSHQVTQMGQEVILRCVPISNHLYFYWYRQILGQKVEFLVSFYNNEISEKSEIFDDQFSVERPDGSNFTLKIRSTKLEDSAMYFCASSEGRRYNEQFFGPGTRLTVL.